The 12 T cell receptor beta chains below all came from one sample that was sequenced in a study of cytomegalovirus exposure and HLA in healthy donors. In the PCR, 60 Vbeta and 13 Jbeta primers were used. The method was immunoSEQ multiplex PCR; TCRdb's version includes in-frame clones alone and lacks a portion of them. The sample lists about 170,000 clones, around four fifths occurring once. Sample: PBMCs. The receptors come from a female donor in good health and CMV-seronegative.

The chain joins TRBV30 to TRBJ1-2, with TRBD1 matching 8 bases. Losses at the gene ends were 2 bases for V and 6 bases for J; bases not matched to a gene: 11. CDR1 is GTSNPN, CDR2 SVGIG, per germline (reference sequence). The CDR3 is made up of 15 amino acids. The CDR3 loop reads CAWSYVETGVHGYTF. CDR3 nucleotide sequence: TGTGCCTGGAGTTATGTCGAGACAGGGGTGCATGGCTACACCTTC.

This clone came up a few times. This chain uses TRBV9 with TRBJ1-2, with 9 bases identical to TRBD1. Germline CDR1 and CDR2: SGDLS and YYNGEE. V was pared by 2 bases and J by 5 bases, with 7 bases of the junction left unmatched. The length of the CDR3 is 15 residues. The CDR3 DNA follows: TGTGCCAGCAGCGTGGACAGGGGAGGAGCGTATGGCTACACCTTC. Translating gives CASSVDRGGAYGYTF.

This chain uses TRBV28 with TRBJ1-5, with TRBD1 matching 7 bases. This CDR3 spans 14 amino acids. CDR1 is MDHEN and CDR2 is SYDVKM in the germline V gene. Trimming at V came to 2 bases and at J to 5 bases, leaving 3 bases not matched to a gene. CDR3 loop: CASSLRDSYQPQHF. CDR3 in DNA: TGTGCCAGCAGTTTAAGGGACAGTTATCAGCCCCAGCATTTT.

The J gene is TRBJ1-5, the V gene TRBV30, with D perhaps TRBD1 (6 bases). Looked up from germline, CDR1 is GTSNPN and CDR2 is SVGIG (reference sequence). This CDR3 is 15 amino acids long. V was shortened by 2 bases and J by 1 base, with 12 bases between the two germline ends. In nucleotides, the CDR3 is TGTGCCTGGAGTACCACCAGGGGCAGCAATCAGCCCCAGCATTTT. Amino acid sequence: CAWSTTRGSNQPQHF.

Written as DNA, the CDR3 is TGTGCCAGCAGCGACGAAGCGGTGGGTGCCTACGAGCAGTACTTC. Translating it yields CASSDEAVGAYEQYF. The V and J genes are TRBV6-6 and TRBJ2-7, with D perhaps TRBD2 (5 bases). V was trimmed by 6 bases and J by 2 bases, leaving 17 bases between them. The CDR3 is 15 amino acids. Germline V CDR1 and CDR2: MNHNY, SVGAGI (reference sequence).

The chain employs TRBV21-1 and TRBJ1-2; TRBD1, the table's D call, was not compared with the DNA. TRBV21-1 constitutes a pseudogene. This CDR3 comprises 14 residues. CDR3 nucleotides: TGTGCCAGCAGCTTCCACAGGGTAGTCGCGGGCTACACCTTC. This sequence encodes CASSFHRVVAGYTF.

The chain carries TRBV7-9 and TRBJ2-3, with D possibly being TRBD2 (5 bases). The ends were cut back, 5 bases at V and 5 bases at J, with 17 bases in the middle. This CDR3 has 15 amino acids. The germline V gene has CDR1 SEHNR and CDR2 FQNEAQ (reference sequence). The CDR3 nucleotides read TGTGCCAGCAGCCCCCGGGGTTCGGAAGGAGATACGCAGTATTTT. Protein: CASSPRGSEGDTQYF.

This clone was seen once. The CDR3 spells CASSLAPTLNYGYTF. In DNA form, the CDR3 reads TGTGCCAGCAGCCTGGCCCCGACTCTTAACTATGGCTACACCTTC. The chain employs TRBV6-8 and TRBJ1-2; no clear D gene. From germline, CDR1 is MNHGY and CDR2 SAAAGT. V was shortened by 6 bases and J by 1 base, with 15 bases between the two germline ends. This CDR3 spans 15 amino acids.

CDR3 DNA: TGTGCCAGCAGCCCCGACCGGGCAGGGAGGACTGAAGCTTTCTTT. Translating it yields CASSPDRAGRTEAFF. This chain connects TRBV7-9 to TRBJ1-1; possibly TRBD1 for D (5 bases). CDR3 size: 15 residues. V lost 5 bases and J 5 bases, leaving 18 bases between the germline ends. Germline CDR1 reads SEHNR; CDR2 reads FQNEAQ (reference sequence).

The V and J genes are TRBV14 and TRBJ2-5; D tentatively fits TRBD1 or TRBD2 (5 bases each). The closer fit of TRBJ2-7 to the DNA end suggests the J call may be wrong. The CDR3 runs to 13 residues. Looked up from germline, CDR1 is SGHDN and CDR2 is FVKESK. The chain's CDR3 is CASSRGTDYEQYF. The CDR3 nucleotides are TGTGCCAGCAGCCGGGGGACGGACTACGAGCAGTACTTC.

This rearrangement joins TRBV5-4 to TRBJ2-1, with D maybe TRBD2 (9 bases). Germline V gene lookup returns CDR1 SGHNT and CDR2 YYREEE (reference sequence). V was trimmed by 5 bases and J by 2 bases, leaving 23 bases between them. CDR3 length: 18 amino acids. The CDR3 sequence: CASSPGAGGGGAYNEQFF. The CDR3 coding sequence is TGTGCCAGCAGTCCAGGGGCAGGGGGCGGGGGGGCCTACAATGAGCAGTTCTTC. The full variable domain, in which reference TRBV5-4 and TRBJ2-1 provide the parts outside the CDR3, is ETGVTQSPTHLIKTRGQQVTLRCSSQSGHNTVSWYQQALGQGPQFIFQYYREEENGRGNFPPRFSGLQFPNYSSELNVNALELDDSALYLCASSPGAGGGGAYNEQFFGPGTRLTVL.

V and J are TRBV19 and TRBJ2-5; 8 bases map to TRBD2. J was trimmed by 1 base and V by 5 bases; bases with no gene match: 9. Looked up from germline, CDR1 is LNHDA and CDR2 is SQIVND (reference sequence). The CDR3 sequence is 16 residues long. Here the CDR3 DNA reads TGTGCCAGTAGTTCCATGGGAGCGGGGGCCCAAGAGACCCAGTACTTC. Its translation: CASSSMGAGAQETQYF.